Sequencing of this T cell receptor beta chain was carried out in a study of cytotoxic CD8 clonotypes in ibrutinib-treated CLL. About the research overall: Of the patients, about a dozen were relapsed/refractory, under 16 treatment-naive and 17 to 18 IGHV unmutated. Mean productive templates were around 240,000; mean productive rearrangements were 94,082. Overall study results and limits: Clonality was higher at baseline than in age-matched healthy donors and tracked circulating CD8+ T-cell counts.

Sequenced by immunoSEQ multiplex PCR; TCRdb stores in-frame clones only, minus some. The sample shows some 61,000 clones, roughly two thirds of them seen only once. About this clone: Its specificity is not known.

CDR1 and CDR2 (germline): SGHTA, FQGTGA. The CDR3 is 15 residues long. The V end was cut by 1 base, the J end by 4 bases, with 8 bases between. The authors obtained roughly 2 micrograms of genomic DNA from cryopreserved PBMCs for TCR beta libraries. This sequence joins TRBV7-3 and TRBJ1-6; D remains unclear. The receptor comes from a human donor with chronic lymphocytic leukemia. Sequenced material: PBMCs, taken after 12 months of ibrutinib treatment. The CDR3, as DNA: TGTGCCAGCAGCTTAATGTCGCAGTATAATTCACCCCTCCACTTT. Protein sequence: CASSLMSQYNSPLHF.